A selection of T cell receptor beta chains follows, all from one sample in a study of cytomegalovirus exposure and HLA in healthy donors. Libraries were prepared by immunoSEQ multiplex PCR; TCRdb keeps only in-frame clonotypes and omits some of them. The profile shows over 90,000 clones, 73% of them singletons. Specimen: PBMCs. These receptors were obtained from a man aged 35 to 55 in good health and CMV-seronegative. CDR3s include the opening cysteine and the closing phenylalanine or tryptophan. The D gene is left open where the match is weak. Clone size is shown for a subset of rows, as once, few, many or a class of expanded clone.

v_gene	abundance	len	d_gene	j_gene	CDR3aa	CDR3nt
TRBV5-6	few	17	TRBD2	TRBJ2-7	CASSLGLAVVGLYEQYF	TGTGCCAGCAGCTTGGGGCTAGCGGTAGTGGGCCTGTACGAGCAGTACTTC
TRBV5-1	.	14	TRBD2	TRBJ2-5	CASSLTAGGETQYF	TGCGCCAGCAGCTTGACGGCGGGGGGGGAGACCCAGTACTTC
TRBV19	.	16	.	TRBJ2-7	CASSIAHAGNIYEQYF	TGTGCCAGTAGTATAGCCCACGCCGGGAATATCTACGAGCAGTACTTC
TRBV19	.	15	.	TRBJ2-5	CASSRTRGTQETQYF	TGTGCCAGTAGCCGGACCAGGGGTACCCAAGAGACCCAGTACTTC
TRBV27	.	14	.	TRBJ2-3	CASSLLFNTDTQYF	TGTGCCAGCAGTTTATTGTTCAACACAGATACGCAGTATTTT
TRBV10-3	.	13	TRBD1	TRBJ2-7	CAISRDRGYEQYF	TGTGCCATCTCACGGGACAGGGGGTACGAGCAGTACTTC
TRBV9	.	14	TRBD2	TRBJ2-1	CASNVGGGYNEQFF	TGTGCCAGCAACGTTGGGGGGGGTTACAATGAGCAGTTCTTC
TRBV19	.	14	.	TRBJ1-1	CASSPSTVNTEAFF	TGTGCCAGTAGCCCGTCTACCGTGAACACTGAAGCTTTCTTT
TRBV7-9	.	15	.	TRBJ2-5	CASSLLPDSEETQYF	TGTGCCAGCAGCTTACTGCCCGACAGCGAGGAGACCCAGTACTTC
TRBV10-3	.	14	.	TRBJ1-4	CAISEGGANEKLFF	TGTGCCATCAGTGAGGGGGGGGCTAATGAAAAACTGTTTTTT
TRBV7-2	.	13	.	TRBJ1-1	CASSPRVNTEAFF	TGTGCCAGCAGCCCCCGGGTGAACACTGAAGCTTTCTTT
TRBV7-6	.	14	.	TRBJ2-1	CASSPHGRLNEQFF	TGTGCCAGCAGCCCGCATGGGAGATTGAATGAGCAGTTCTTC
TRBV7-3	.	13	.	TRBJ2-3	CASSLYVTDTQYF	TGTGCCAGCAGCTTATATGTCACAGATACGCAGTATTTT